The 5 T cell receptor beta chains below all came from one sample that was sequenced in a study of regulatory T cells in long-lasting Graves disease. Both iRepertoire HTBI primers and Arm-PCR of CDR3 regions were used to build the TCR beta libraries. TCRdb reprocessed the multiplex PCR reads via MiXCR and lists one record per CDR3 protein. The data hold 350,000 to 450,000 distinct CDR3 sequences, with roughly 23% observed a single time. Time point: persistent/refractory GD, antithyroid drugs over 5 years with positive TRAb. PBMC RNA was the source of the TCR library. The sequencing here drew on peripheral blood mononuclear cells (PBMCs), taken when the disease was refractory, from a patient treated with antithyroid drugs. The receptors come from a female donor with Graves disease.

The rearrangement joins TRBV18 to TRBJ2-7, with unresolved D. The CDR3 length is 13 residues. CDR1 is KGHSH, CDR2 LQKENI, per germline. Trimming pared 8 bases from V and 0 bases from J, leaving 11 bases between. The CDR3 DNA reads TGTGCCAGCGGAGACTCAACCTCCTACGAGCAGTACTTC. Protein sequence: CASGDSTSYEQYF. The variable domain in full, with the rest retrieved from reference TRBV18 and TRBJ2-7, is NAGVMQNPRHLVRRRGQEARLRCSPMKGHSHVYWYRQLPEEGLKFMVYLQKENIIDESGMPKERFSAEFPKEGPSILRIQQVVRGDSAAYFCASGDSTSYEQYFGPGTRLTVT.

This clonotype was recorded a few times. The rearrangement joins TRBV20-1 to TRBJ1-4; D uncertain. The germline V and J ends were trimmed by 3 bases and 8 bases, with 7 bases remaining between them. CDR3 length: 11 residues. CDR1 and CDR2 (germline): DFQATT, SNEGSKA (reference sequence). The CDR3 DNA reads as TGCAGTGCTAGGGATGGGGAAAAACTGTTTTTT. Translating gives CSARDGEKLFF.

The rearrangement joins TRBV5-1 to TRBJ2-2; D might be TRBD1 (5 bases). Germline V gives CDR1 SGHRS, CDR2 YFSETQ. The ends were cut back, 3 bases at V and 4 bases at J, with 19 bases in the middle. The CDR3 consists of 17 residues. In DNA, the CDR3 is TGCGCCAGCAGCTATAGCCCGACAGTCGCCGGCACCGGGGAGCTGTTTTTT. Its translation: CASSYSPTVAGTGELFF.

This clonotype was observed once. This may stem from a read error, because a much larger clone lies one nucleotide away. The chain recombines TRBV20-1 with TRBJ1-1; 12 bases map to TRBD1. Germline V gene data show CDR1 as DFQATT and CDR2 as SNEGSKA (reference sequence). The trim removed 5 bases at V and 4 bases at J, leaving 11 bases unmatched. The CDR3 is 16 amino acids. CDR3 DNA sequence: TGCAGTGCTTTCGGGACAGGGGGCGTTTTGGTCACTGAAGCTTTCTTT. Translated, it gives CSAFGTGGVLVTEAFF.

The V gene is TRBV27, the J gene TRBJ1-5; 8 positions agree with TRBD1. There are 16 residues in the CDR3. With 2 bases clipped from V and 3 bases from J, the junction kept 6 bases outside the gene matches. CDR1 is MNHEY, CDR2 SMNVEV, per germline (reference sequence). CDR3 loop: CASSLRARGHNQPQHF. DNA of the CDR3: TGTGCCAGCAGTTTAAGGGCCAGGGGGCACAATCAGCCCCAGCATTTT.